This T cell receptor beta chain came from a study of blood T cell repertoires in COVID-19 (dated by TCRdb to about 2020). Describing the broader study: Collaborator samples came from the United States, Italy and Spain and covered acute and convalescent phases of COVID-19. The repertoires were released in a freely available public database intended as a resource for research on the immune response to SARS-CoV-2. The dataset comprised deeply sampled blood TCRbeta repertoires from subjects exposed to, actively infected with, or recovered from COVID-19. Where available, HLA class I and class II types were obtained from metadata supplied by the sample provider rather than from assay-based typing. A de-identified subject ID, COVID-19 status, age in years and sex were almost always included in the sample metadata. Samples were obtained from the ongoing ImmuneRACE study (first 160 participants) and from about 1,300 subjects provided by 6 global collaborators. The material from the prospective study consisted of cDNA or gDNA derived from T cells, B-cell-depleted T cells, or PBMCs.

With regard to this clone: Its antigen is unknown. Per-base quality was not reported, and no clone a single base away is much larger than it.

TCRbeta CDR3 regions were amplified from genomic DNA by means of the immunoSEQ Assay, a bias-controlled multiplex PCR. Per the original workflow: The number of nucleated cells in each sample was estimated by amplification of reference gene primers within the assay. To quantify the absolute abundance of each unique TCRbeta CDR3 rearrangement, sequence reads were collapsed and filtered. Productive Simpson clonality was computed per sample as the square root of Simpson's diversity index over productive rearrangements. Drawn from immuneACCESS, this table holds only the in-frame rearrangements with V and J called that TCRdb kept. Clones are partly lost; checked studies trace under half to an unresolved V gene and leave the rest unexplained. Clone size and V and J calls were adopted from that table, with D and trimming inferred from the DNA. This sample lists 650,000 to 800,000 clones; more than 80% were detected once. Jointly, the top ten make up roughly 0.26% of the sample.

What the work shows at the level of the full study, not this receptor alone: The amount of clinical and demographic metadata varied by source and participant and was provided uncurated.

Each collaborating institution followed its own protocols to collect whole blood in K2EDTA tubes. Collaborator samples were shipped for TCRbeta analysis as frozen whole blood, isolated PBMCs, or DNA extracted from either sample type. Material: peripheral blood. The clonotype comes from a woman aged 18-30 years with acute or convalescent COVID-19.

For the CDR3, the sequence is CASRMEGIDTQYF. The nucleotide sequence is TGCGCCAGCAGAATGGAGGGAATAGATACGCAGTATTTT. Rearrangement joined TRBV5-1 to TRBJ2-3; a tentative D call is TRBD2 (6 bases match). Including the terminal cysteine and phenylalanine, the CDR3 comprises 13 residues. Only the CDR3 part of the read is kept: 39 bases, read in frame from the first base. Deletion took 5 bases off V and 5 bases off J, with a span of 12 bases between the germline ends. The germline V gene provides CDR1 SGHRS and CDR2 YFSETQ.